The text below deals with one T cell receptor (beta chain). These data originate in a study of blood T cell repertoires in COVID-19. Study background: COVID-19 samples, acute and convalescent, were from the United States, Italy and Spain. PBMCs, B-cell-depleted T cells, or T cells were the source of the cDNA or gDNA that made up the material.

In the original analysis: From reference gene primer amplification, estimates of nucleated cell counts were derived. The data were produced by immunoSEQ multiplex PCR, yet TCRdb's version contains in-frame clones alone and is incomplete. V and J calls and clone size are those listed in that table; D and trimming were worked out from the DNA. Among 20,000 or so clones listed, roughly 86% were seen once. The CDR3 extends over 17 amino acids. Germline-derived CDR1 and CDR2 are SGHAT and FQNNGV. Unmatched junction bases numbered 11, after V lost 5 bases and J lost 6 bases. Material for sequencing was peripheral blood. The J gene is TRBJ2-1, the V gene TRBV11-2, with TRBD1 identical over 12 bases. The clonotype was recovered from a human donor in a cohort sampled during active COVID-19. In nucleotides, the CDR3 is TGTGCCAGCAGCCCCTCCCTCGGGACAGGGGGCCCCAATGAGCAGTTCTTC. This translates into CASSPSLGTGGPNEQFF.